This T cell receptor (beta chain) was identified in a study of CD8 T cells in Susac syndrome (dated by TCRdb to the late 2010s). Notes on the research overall: Repertoire sequencing was used to test whether CD8+ T cell activation and differentiation in Susac syndrome was antigen driven. General study outcomes and caveats: The TCR sequencing and HLA analysis was acknowledged to have included a relatively small number of individuals.

CDR1 and CDR2, looked up from the germline V gene (reference sequence), are SEHNR and FQNEAQ. From the cysteine up to the phenylalanine, the CDR3 has a length of 15 residues. Just CDR3 DNA is preserved here, 45 bases in frame from base 1. V gives up 5 bases and J gives up 0 bases, and the segment between their germline ends measures 13 bases. With respect to this clonotype: Its antigen is currently not known. There are no base qualities to consult, and no much larger clone falls within one base.

High-throughput TCR beta sequencing profiled peripheral blood CD8+ and CD4+ T cells from healthy donors, Susac syndrome patients and multiple sclerosis patients. Healthy donors were included as age- and sex-matched controls. Bulk CD8+ and CD4+ T cells were purified by magnetic negative isolation, while CD8+ TEMRA cells were enriched using FACS. Blood was collected in EDTA tubes and processed within 24 hours, with PBMCs isolated through density gradient centrifugation. PBMCs intended for TCR sequencing were cryopreserved in liquid nitrogen and were subsequently thawed in a 37 degrees C water bath. Purity of sorted or isolated CD4+, CD8+ and CD8+ TEMRA cells was at least 90%. RNA was extracted using the RNeasy kit, and about 0.5 to 1 ug of the RNA was reverse transcribed with random hexamers. The immunoSEQ multiplex PCR assay, covering 54 Vbeta and 13 Jbeta segments, was used to amplify TCR beta CDR3 regions. PCR amplification bias was corrected by using a synthetic template baseline for primer optimization and computational correction. The authors processed their data as follows. Reads were annotated to V, D and J genes per IMGT and analyzed with immunoSEQ Analyzer, keeping only productive sequences. Clonality was calculated as one minus the Shannon entropy normalized by log2 of the number of productive unique sequences. For each patient and control, public and private clones were evaluated among the 100 most prevalent clones. Susac-specific clones were defined as absent from healthy and MS cohorts, approximately 1,000 published viral clones and other ImmuneACCESS disease sequences. Through fastp at Q25 and MiXCR, TCRdb rebuilt clones from the public reads, retaining in-frame beta chains. Rows with one shared CDR3 protein collapse into an entry with the most common genes and DNA. TCRdb's processing, not the study's, gives the V and J calls here. Here the sample has approximately 120,000 distinct CDR3 sequences; approximately 91% occur a single time. 0.11% to 0.15% of the sample comes from the top ten.

Sequenced: CD4+ T cells from PBMCs. The TCR originated in a human donor in good health. The rearranged chain carries TRBV7-9 and TRBJ1-1, with TRBD1 as a weak D call on 6 bases. The bases read TGTGCCAGCAGCCCGGACGGGACATTGAACACTGAAGCTTTCTTT. Translated, this is CASSPDGTLNTEAFF.